This T cell receptor (beta chain) came from a study of cytomegalovirus exposure and HLA in healthy donors. Regarding the study as a whole: The investigators catalogued 164 TCR beta chains as cytomegalovirus-associated. Three CMV-associated chains proved CMV antigen-specific in vitro.

V lost 1 base to trimming and J lost 3 bases; unmatched junction nucleotides: 6. The CDR3 covers 16 residues. Germline CDR1 MNHNY, CDR2 SVGAGI (reference sequence). With 60 Vbeta and 13 Jbeta primers, the PCR was carried out. Data came from immunoSEQ multiplex PCR; TCRdb stores just in-frame clones and leaves some out. The top ten hold 1.5% to 2% of the sample, which has 120,000 to 150,000 clones, about 75% seen once. The table lists this clone with a few counts. Its specificity is unknown. The clonotype comes from a woman aged 25 to 39 in good health and CMV-seronegative. Sequencing input: PBMCs. The chain has TRBV6-6 and TRBJ1-1, with 9 bases aligning to TRBD1. CDR3 DNA sequence: TGTGCCAGCAGTTACTTTAAAAGGACAGGGGACACTGAAGCTTTCTTT. Protein product: CASSYFKRTGDTEAFF.